The following is a T cell receptor (beta chain) sequence with its context. Its antigen remains unidentified. Unique molecular identifiers featured in how the TCRbeta library was prepared. Using its own MiXCR run on the PCR reads, TCRdb lists one record per CDR3 protein. The table lists some 6,000 distinct CDR3 sequences, approximately 16% of them singletons. V dropped 5 bases and J dropped 6 bases, with 14 bases sitting between them. Germline CDR1 SGHTA, CDR2 FQGTGA. The CDR3 extends over 14 amino acids. This sample was included in a study of T-cell reconstitution after alpha-beta-depleted transplantation in children. Whole-study results and caveats: Reportedly, only several hundred clones from non-depleted graft cells drove alpha-beta T-cell counts at about two months.

The specimen was PBMCs, mostly from graft donor cells, collected 60 days after TCRalphabeta/CD19-depleted stem cell transplant. The chain joins TRBV7-3 to TRBJ2-1; D unclear. The receptor was isolated from a male patient younger than 18 who had a stem cell transplant for acute myeloid leukemia, so the T cells may come from the graft donor. The CDR3 sequence: CASSRNPQVNEQFF. CDR3 coding DNA: TGTGCCAGCAGCCGTAACCCCCAGGTCAATGAGCAGTTCTTC.